The 32 T cell receptor beta chains given below trace back to one sample, sequenced in a study of type 1 regulatory T cells. In TCRdb, the reads were re-called with MiXCR into one record per CDR3 protein. This table has 90,000 to 100,000 distinct CDR3 sequences, around a third appearing once. The sequencing input was CD4+ T cells, either the whole sample or a sorted fraction (not recorded which). All receptors derive from a human donor in good health.

This clonotype showed up just a few times. V gene TRBV7-2 combines with J gene TRBJ2-5; no reliable D call. The CDR3 runs 13 residues. Germline assignment: CDR1 SGHTA and CDR2 FQGNSA. V shed 8 bases and J shed 1 base, with 11 bases lying between them. The DNA of the CDR3 is TGTGCCAGCGGTGTCGTGACCCAAGAGACCCAGTACTTC. It is translated as CASGVVTQETQYF.

This clonotype came up a few times. The rearrangement uses TRBV19 and TRBJ2-1, with 10 bases aligning to TRBD1. Germline CDR1 reads LNHDA; CDR2 reads SQIVND (reference sequence). V gave up 5 bases and J gave up 7 bases; unmatched junction bases: 8. The CDR3 is 15 amino acids. CDR3 sequence: CASSLPGQGSNEQFF. The DNA of the CDR3 is TGTGCCAGTAGTCTTCCGGGACAGGGGTCAAATGAGCAGTTCTTC.

V usage is TRBV5-1 and J usage is TRBJ1-1, with D tentatively TRBD1 (5 bases). CDR1 is SGHRS and CDR2 is YFSETQ in the germline V gene. The CDR3 has 19 residues. V lost 0 bases to trimming and J lost 3 bases, with 24 bases between them. The CDR3: CASSLALGGTLTSYTEAFF. CDR3 nucleotides: TGCGCCAGCAGCTTGGCCCTTGGAGGGACTCTGACGTCTTACACTGAAGCTTTCTTT.

The table lists this clonotype with a few counts. The genes are TRBV19 and TRBJ1-6; D is uncertain. V lost 1 base to trimming and J lost 5 bases, with 6 bases between them. There are 14 residues in the CDR3. The germline V gene has CDR1 LNHDA and CDR2 SQIVND (reference sequence). CDR3 region: CASSIGQNNSPLHF. The CDR3 bases are TGTGCCAGTAGTATAGGACAAAATAATTCACCCCTCCACTTT.

The V gene is TRBV9, the J gene TRBJ2-7, with 8 nucleotides matching TRBD1. Looked up from germline, CDR1 is SGDLS and CDR2 is YYNGEE. After removal of 4 bases from V and 0 bases from J, the junction contained 6 bases not matched to a gene. This CDR3 has 15 residues. CDR3 nucleotides: TGTGCCAGCAGCACCGGACAGGGACCCTCCTACGAGCAGTACTTC. Its protein is CASSTGQGPSYEQYF.

The gene calls are TRBV6-2 or TRBV6-3 and TRBJ2-2; tentative D call: TRBD1 (6 bases). Germline CDR1 is MNHEY and CDR2 is SVGEGT. This CDR3 has 16 residues. V lost 0 bases to trimming and J lost 4 bases, with 12 bases between them. The CDR3 loop is CASSYSAGAATGELFF. The DNA for the CDR3 is TGTGCCAGCAGTTACTCGGCAGGGGCTGCCACCGGGGAGCTGTTTTTT.

This clonotype was detected a few times. The chain uses TRBV4-2 and TRBJ2-7; 8 bases agree with TRBD2. This CDR3 is built from 16 residues. Germline V gene lookup returns CDR1 LGHNA and CDR2 YNFKEQ. Germline trimming cut 0 bases from V and 1 base from J; bases unmatched to any gene: 5. DNA of the CDR3: TGTGCCAGCAGCCAAGAACTAGCGGAAACTTCCTACGAGCAGTACTTC. Its translation: CASSQELAETSYEQYF.

The sample holds a few counts of this clonotype. The chain carries TRBV7-2 and TRBJ2-2; 8 bases align to TRBD2. Germline loops: CDR1 SGHTA, CDR2 FQGNSA. This CDR3 comprises 13 residues. The CDR3 protein is CGFGRGLAGELFF. As DNA, the CDR3 is TGTGGATTCGGGAGGGGGTTGGCCGGGGAGCTGTTTTTT.

This chain links TRBV19 with TRBJ1-1; D remains ambiguous. V was trimmed by 9 bases and J by 11 bases, leaving 10 bases between them. The germline V gene has CDR1 LNHDA and CDR2 SQIVND (reference sequence). The CDR3 loop spans 9 amino acids. The CDR3 bases are TGTGCCAGGGGAGGGAATGCTTTCTTT. It encodes CARGGNAFF. Drawing the rest from reference TRBV19 and TRBJ1-1, the complete variable domain is DGGITQSPKYLFRKEGQNVTLSCEQNLNHDAMYWYRQDPGQGLRLIYYSQIVNDFQKGDIAEGYSVSREKKESFPLTVTSAQKNPTAFYLCARGGNAFFGQGTRLTVV.

This clonotype was seen a few times. The chain employs TRBV4-1 and TRBJ2-5; unclear D gene. Trimming took off 0 bases at V and 5 bases at J, with 19 bases between the two ends. CDR1 is MGHRA and CDR2 is YSYEKL in the germline V gene. The CDR3 length is 17 residues. Written as DNA, the CDR3 is TGCGCCAGCAGCCAAGAGTTGGGCGGCAGTCTTAGGGAGACCCAGTACTTC. Protein: CASSQELGGSLRETQYF.

The chain has TRBV4-3 and TRBJ2-7, with D unresolved. V lost 0 bases and J lost 5, with 14 bases in between. Germline CDR1 reads LGHNA; CDR2 reads YSLEER. The CDR3 runs 15 residues. For the CDR3, the DNA is TGCGCCAGCAGCCAAGAGGCCCTAGGGCCCAACGAGCAGTACTTC. This gives the protein CASSQEALGPNEQYF.

The genes are TRBV20-1 and TRBJ2-1; D is unclear. CDR1 DFQATT and CDR2 SNEGSKA come from the germline V gene (reference sequence). This CDR3 has 12 amino acids. V lost 7 bases to trimming and J lost 0 bases, with 7 bases between them. The CDR3 coding sequence is TGCAGTGGTCAGATCTCCTACAATGAGCAGTTCTTC. It translates to CSGQISYNEQFF.

This clonotype was observed a few times. The gene calls are TRBV5-1 and TRBJ2-2; D might be TRBD1 (6 bases). Trimming shortened V by 4 bases and J by 4 bases, and 11 bases separated the two germline ends. CDR1 is SGHRS, CDR2 YFSETQ, per germline. The CDR3 covers 14 residues. The CDR3 here is CASSTGTTTGELFF. The CDR3 region has the DNA TGCGCCAGCAGCACCGGGACAACCACCGGGGAGCTGTTTTTT.

The chain carries TRBV24-1 and TRBJ2-3, with TRBD1 matching over 7 bases. With V trimmed by 3 bases and J by 0 bases, 14 bases remained unmatched. Germline CDR1 KGHDR, CDR2 SFDVKD. The CDR3 extends over 19 amino acids. The CDR3 region has the DNA TGTGCCACCAGTGATCCAACCAGACACGTACAGGGGAGCACAGATACGCAGTATTTT. Its protein is CATSDPTRHVQGSTDTQYF.

This clonotype has more than one count but fewer than ten. The V and J genes are TRBV7-2 and TRBJ2-7; D perhaps matches TRBD2 (5 bases). This CDR3 has 15 amino acids. Germline loops: CDR1 SGHTA, CDR2 FQGNSA. Trimming shortened V by 5 bases and J by 2 bases, and 16 bases separated the two germline ends. This CDR3 is CASSPRTGNTYEQYF. In nucleotides, the CDR3 is TGTGCCAGCAGCCCGCGGACTGGAAACACCTACGAGCAGTACTTC.

This chain uses TRBV20-1 with TRBJ1-1; D unclear. The germline CDR1 and CDR2 sequences are DFQATT and SNEGSKA (reference sequence). This CDR3 is 13 amino acids long. Trimming shortened V by 5 bases and J by 5 bases, and 15 bases separated the two germline ends. CDR3: CSAQSIYGTEAFF. The CDR3 DNA reads as TGCAGTGCTCAGTCGATATACGGGACTGAAGCTTTCTTT.

The chain uses TRBV15 and TRBJ2-5, with 8 bases identical to TRBD2. Germline CDR1 and CDR2: LNHNV and YYDKDF (reference sequence). V trimming: 0 bases; J trimming: 2 bases; junction bases outside the gene matches: 8. CDR3 length equals 17 residues. The CDR3 here is CATSRDQAGGYQETQYF. The DNA of the CDR3 is TGTGCCACCAGCAGAGATCAGGCGGGAGGATATCAAGAGACCCAGTACTTC.

The J gene is TRBJ2-2, the V gene TRBV5-6; D tentatively fits TRBD1 or TRBD2 (7 bases each). V lost 6 bases and J 4 bases, leaving 25 bases between the germline ends. The CDR3 spans 18 residues. Germline V gene lookup returns CDR1 SGHDT and CDR2 YYEEEE. The CDR3 sequence is CASTNGKGASGFTGELFF. Written as DNA, the CDR3 is TGTGCCAGCACAAACGGGAAGGGGGCTAGCGGATTCACCGGGGAGCTGTTTTTT.

This chain links TRBV20-1 with TRBJ2-4, with D unresolved. Germline CDR1 is DFQATT and CDR2 is SNEGSKA (reference sequence). This CDR3 contains 11 residues. Trimming removed 0 bases at V and 11 bases at J, with 8 bases between. For the CDR3, the DNA is TGCAGTGCTAGAGATAAACGGGTTCAGTACTTC. This codes for CSARDKRVQYF.

The chain joins TRBV29-1 to TRBJ1-4; the D is unclear. Germline CDR1 SQVTM, CDR2 ANQGSEA. This CDR3 has 13 amino acids. The V and J ends lost 6 bases and 3 bases respectively, with 11 bases between them. CDR3 bases: TGCAGCGTGATACTTGGAGCTAATGAAAAACTGTTTTTT. Translating gives CSVILGANEKLFF.

This clonotype was counted only a few times. V is TRBV6-2 or TRBV6-3 and J is TRBJ2-3; TRBD2 matches at 7 bases. The CDR3 consists of 14 residues. In germline, CDR1 is MNHEY, CDR2 SVGEGT. Unmatched junction bases numbered 4, after V lost 6 bases and J lost 1 base. CDR3 nucleotides: TGTGCCAGCAGGTTAGCGGGCCGCACAGATACGCAGTATTTT. This sequence encodes CASRLAGRTDTQYF.

This clonotype was seen more than once but under ten times. V and J are TRBV20-1 and TRBJ2-7, with 9 bases fitting TRBD1. Germline V gene data show CDR1 as DFQATT and CDR2 as SNEGSKA (reference sequence). CDR3 length equals 14 residues. The V segment lost 2 bases and the J segment 6 bases; nucleotides outside the gene matches: 8. This CDR3 reads CSARQGTGSGEQYF. CDR3 sequence (DNA): TGCAGTGCTAGACAAGGGACAGGGTCGGGCGAGCAGTACTTC.

V gene TRBV11-2 combines with J gene TRBJ2-5; TRBD2 matches 10 bases. V gave up 8 bases and J gave up 3 bases; unmatched junction bases: 6. Germline loops: CDR1 SGHAT, CDR2 FQNNGV. The CDR3 totals 14 residues. CDR3 in amino acids: CASRSAGGEETQYF. The CDR3 DNA follows: TGTGCCAGCCGCTCAGCGGGAGGGGAAGAGACCCAGTACTTC.

In this sample, this clonotype turned up a few times. This chain uses TRBV11-2 with TRBJ2-5; unclear D gene. This CDR3 is 15 amino acids long. V was shortened by 1 base and J by 2 bases, with 11 bases between the two germline ends. Germline V gene sequence: CDR1 SGHAT, CDR2 FQNNGV. CDR3 region: CASSLVLGGQETQYF. DNA of the CDR3: TGTGCCAGCAGCTTAGTCTTGGGCGGTCAAGAGACCCAGTACTTC.

The J gene is TRBJ1-2, the V gene TRBV2; D gene ambiguous. The CDR3 spans 15 residues. V was cut by 1 base and J by 6 bases, with 15 bases left in between. In germline, CDR1 is SNHLY, CDR2 FYNNEI. The CDR3 DNA is TGTGCCAGCAGTGAAGATTTTGGCCAGGACGATGGCTACACCTTC. Protein sequence: CASSEDFGQDDGYTF.

The chain links TRBV5-1 to TRBJ1-3; 7 bases match TRBD1. With 4 bases clipped from V and 2 bases from J, the junction kept 6 bases outside the gene matches. Looked up from germline, CDR1 is SGHRS and CDR2 is YFSETQ. The CDR3 covers 15 residues. The CDR3 is CASSPGQRAGNTIYF. CDR3 nucleotides: TGCGCCAGCAGCCCGGGACAGCGGGCTGGAAACACCATATATTTT.

The chain couples TRBV5-5 to TRBJ2-7; maybe TRBD2 (6 bases). The CDR3 has 12 residues. Per germline, CDR1 SGHKS and CDR2 YYEKEE (reference sequence). Trimming shortened V by 2 bases and J by 6 bases, and 9 bases separated the two germline ends. CDR3 in amino acids: CASSLGGVEQYF. Here the CDR3 DNA reads TGTGCCAGCAGCTTAGGAGGGGTCGAGCAGTACTTC.

The DNA for the CDR3 is TGTGCCAGCAGCTATTACTCAGGGAACTACGAGCAGTACTTC. It translates to CASSYYSGNYEQYF. The chain carries TRBV5-6 and TRBJ2-7; tentative D call: TRBD1 (5 bases). Germline CDR1 reads SGHDT; CDR2 reads YYEEEE. The germline V and J ends were trimmed by 3 bases and 3 bases, with 13 bases remaining between them. The CDR3 loop spans 14 amino acids.

The V gene is TRBV7-3, the J gene TRBJ1-6, with D possibly matching TRBD1 (5 bases). The CDR3 is 13 amino acids. In germline, CDR1 is SGHTA, CDR2 FQGTGA. Trimming took off 3 bases at V and 6 bases at J, with 6 bases between the two ends. CDR3 sequence reads: CASSLGGNSPLHF. The CDR3 bases are TGTGCCAGCAGCTTGGGGGGTAATTCACCCCTCCACTTT.

CDR3 DNA sequence: TGCGCCAGCAGCTTGCGAGGGGACAGGAAGGACAATGAGCAGTTCTTC. This codes for CASSLRGDRKDNEQFF. The rearrangement joins TRBV5-1 to TRBJ2-1; 8 bases fit TRBD1. Germline CDR1 and CDR2: SGHRS and YFSETQ. The CDR3 is 16 amino acids. Trimming took 1 base from V and 5 from J; bases not matched to a gene: 8.

The table lists this clonotype with a few counts. This sequence joins TRBV20-1 and TRBJ2-7; D gene uncertain. Germline V CDR1 and CDR2: DFQATT, SNEGSKA (reference sequence). The CDR3 is 11 residues long. V shed 1 base and J shed 5 bases, with 6 bases lying between them. In DNA form, the CDR3 reads TGCAGTGCTAGAGGTTTTGACGAGCAGTACTTC. Amino acid sequence: CSARGFDEQYF.

There are a few counts of this clonotype. This chain connects TRBV7-2 to TRBJ2-3, with D perhaps given as TRBD1 or TRBD2 (6 bases each). V was trimmed by 0 bases and J by 2 bases, leaving 21 bases between them. This CDR3 contains 19 residues. Germline CDR1 reads SGHTA; CDR2 reads FQGNSA. CDR3 sequence reads: CASSLAKAGQGLATDTQYF. CDR3 sequence (DNA): TGTGCCAGCAGCTTAGCAAAGGCGGGGCAGGGGTTAGCCACAGATACGCAGTATTTT.